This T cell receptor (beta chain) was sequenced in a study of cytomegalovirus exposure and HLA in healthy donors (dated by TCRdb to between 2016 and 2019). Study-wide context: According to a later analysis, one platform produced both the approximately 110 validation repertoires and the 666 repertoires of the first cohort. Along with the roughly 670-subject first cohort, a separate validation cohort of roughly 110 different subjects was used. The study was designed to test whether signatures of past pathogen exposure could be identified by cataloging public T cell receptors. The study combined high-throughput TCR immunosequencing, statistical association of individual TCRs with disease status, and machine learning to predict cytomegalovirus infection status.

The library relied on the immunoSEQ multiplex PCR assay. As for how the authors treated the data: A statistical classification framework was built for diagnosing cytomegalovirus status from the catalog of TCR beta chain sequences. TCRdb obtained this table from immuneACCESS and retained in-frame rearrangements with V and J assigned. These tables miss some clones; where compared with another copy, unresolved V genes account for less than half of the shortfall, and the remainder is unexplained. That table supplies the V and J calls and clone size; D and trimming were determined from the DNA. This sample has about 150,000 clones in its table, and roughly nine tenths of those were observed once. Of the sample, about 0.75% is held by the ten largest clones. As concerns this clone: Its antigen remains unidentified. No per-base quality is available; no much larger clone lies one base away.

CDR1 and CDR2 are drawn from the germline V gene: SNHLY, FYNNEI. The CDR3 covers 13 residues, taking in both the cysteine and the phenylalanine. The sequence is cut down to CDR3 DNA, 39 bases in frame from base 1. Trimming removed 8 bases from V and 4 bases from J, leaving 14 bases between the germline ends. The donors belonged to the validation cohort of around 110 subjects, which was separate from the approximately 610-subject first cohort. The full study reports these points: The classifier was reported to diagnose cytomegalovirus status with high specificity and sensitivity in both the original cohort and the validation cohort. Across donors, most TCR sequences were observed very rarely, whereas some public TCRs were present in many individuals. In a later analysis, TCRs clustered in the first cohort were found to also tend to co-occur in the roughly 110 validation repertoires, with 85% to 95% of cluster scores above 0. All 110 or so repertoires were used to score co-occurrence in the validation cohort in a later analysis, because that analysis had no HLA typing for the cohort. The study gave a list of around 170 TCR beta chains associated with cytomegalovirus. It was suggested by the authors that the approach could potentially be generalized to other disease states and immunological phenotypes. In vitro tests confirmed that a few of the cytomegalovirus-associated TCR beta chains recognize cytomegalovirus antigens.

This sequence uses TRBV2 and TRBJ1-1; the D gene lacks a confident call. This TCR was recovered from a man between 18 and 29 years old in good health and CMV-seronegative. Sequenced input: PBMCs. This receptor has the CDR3 CASSEAFVTEAFF. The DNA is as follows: TGTGCCAGCTCGGAGGCCTTTGTCACTGAAGCTTTCTTT.